Listed here are 11 T cell receptor beta chains from one sample, sequenced in a study of shared T cell receptors in the human thymus. Sequencing was performed with immunoSEQ multiplex PCR; in TCRdb, only in-frame clones are kept and a portion is missing. The sample has over 650,000 clones, 80% to 90% seen once; the top ten hold about 0.0094%. Separately, the same data were catalogued under a study of human thymus T cells.

What was sequenced was thymocytes. The receptors stem from a boy in the first two years of life with a congenital heart defect.

The V call is TRBV4-3, the J call TRBJ2-7; a possible D gene is TRBD1 (6 bases). The germline V gene encodes CDR1 LGHNA and CDR2 YSLEER. V gave up 1 base and J gave up 5 bases, with 15 bases separating them. The CDR3 has 15 amino acids. The CDR3 DNA sequence: TGCGCCAGCAGCCAAGGGGGCAGGGGATTCGACGAGCAGTACTTC. It yields the protein CASSQGGRGFDEQYF.

The CDR3 protein is CASTPHRAQPQHF. CDR3 nucleotides: TGTGCCAGCACCCCCCACAGGGCGCAGCCCCAGCATTTT. The rearrangement uses TRBV7-8 and TRBJ1-5; possibly TRBD1 for D (6 bases). Trimming left V 7 bases short and J 7 bases short, with 14 bases between. This CDR3 comprises 13 residues. CDR1 and CDR2 from the germline V gene are SGHVS and FQNEAQ.

V usage is TRBV28 and J usage is TRBJ2-1; 10 bases agree with TRBD2. Germline CDR1 reads MDHEN; CDR2 reads SYDVKM. The CDR3 is made up of 15 amino acids. Trimming removed 6 bases from V and 8 bases from J; junction bases left unmatched: 10. The CDR3: CASSPLAGVLDEQFF. The CDR3, as DNA: TGTGCCAGCAGCCCGCTAGCGGGAGTCTTAGATGAGCAGTTCTTC.

J is TRBJ1-2 and V is TRBV9; TRBD1 aligns across 9 bases. Germline trimming cut 2 bases from V and 7 bases from J; bases unmatched to any gene: 12. CDR1 and CDR2 from the germline V gene are SGDLS and YYNGEE. CDR3 size: 16 residues. CDR3 sequence: CASSVSSTGGAGGYTF. The CDR3 coding sequence is TGTGCCAGCAGCGTCTCTTCTACAGGGGGCGCCGGTGGCTACACCTTC.

The chain carries TRBV25-1 and TRBJ2-1; D unclear. This CDR3 is 16 amino acids long. The germline V gene has CDR1 MGHDK and CDR2 SYGVNS. V was cut by 0 bases and J by 0 bases, with 9 bases left in between. CDR3 amino acids: CASSEYIRSSYNEQFF. CDR3 DNA sequence: TGTGCCAGCAGTGAATATATAAGGAGCTCCTACAATGAGCAGTTCTTC.

This chain connects TRBV6-6 to TRBJ2-3; TRBD1 matches at 8 bases. There are 16 residues in the CDR3. J lost 6 bases, V lost 3 bases, and 11 bases had no gene match. Germline V gene lookup returns CDR1 MNHNY and CDR2 SVGAGI (reference sequence). CDR3 sequence reads: CASSYPQLDRADTQYF. CDR3 DNA: TGTGCCAGCAGTTATCCCCAACTGGACAGGGCGGATACGCAGTATTTT.

The sample holds one count of this clone. This chain links TRBV6-5 with TRBJ2-7, with no clear D. The CDR3 sequence is 13 residues long. CDR1 is MNHEY and CDR2 is SVGAGI in the germline V gene. V shed 6 bases and J shed 5 bases, with 14 bases lying between them. In nucleotides, the CDR3 is TGTGCCAGCAGCTCGGGTAAACGTCACGAGCAGTACTTC. Its translation: CASSSGKRHEQYF.

V and J are TRBV4-1 and TRBJ1-5, with a tentative D call TRBD1 (5 bases). Germline V CDR1 and CDR2: MGHRA, YSYEKL. V was cut by 4 bases and J by 5 bases, with 9 bases left in between. The CDR3 is 13 residues long. The CDR3 sequence is CASSLIGDQPQHF. Here the CDR3 DNA reads TGCGCCAGCAGCCTAATAGGGGATCAGCCCCAGCATTTT.

The chain carries TRBV18 and TRBJ2-1; a weak D match, TRBD1 (5 bases). The CDR3 runs 18 residues. Germline V lookup: CDR1 KGHSH, CDR2 LQKENI. V was clipped by 4 bases and J by 8 bases, with 27 bases between them. CDR3 nucleotides: TGTGCCAGCTCACGAACCCTAAACCGACAGCCTGGCCCCGATGAGCAGTTCTTC. Amino acids: CASSRTLNRQPGPDEQFF.

This chain joins TRBV30 and TRBJ2-1; TRBD2 matches 11 bases. The CDR3 is made up of 16 amino acids. The trim removed 3 bases at V and 6 bases at J, leaving 10 bases unmatched. CDR1 and CDR2 from the germline V gene are GTSNPN and SVGIG (reference sequence). DNA for the CDR3: TGTGCCTGGAGCCTAAAGGGACTAGCGGTGTCCAATGAGCAGTTCTTC. Translating it yields CAWSLKGLAVSNEQFF.

This clone was counted a few times. The chain combines TRBV7-2 with TRBJ2-7; 12 bases agree with TRBD2. The V gene end was trimmed by 1 base and the J gene end by 4 bases; junction bases not matched to a gene: 14. The germline V gene has CDR1 SGHTA and CDR2 FQGNSA. The CDR3 has 19 residues. DNA of the CDR3: TGTGCCAGCAGCTTAGACCCGGCCCTAGCGGGGGGGCCTTTTTACGAGCAGTACTTC. Protein product: CASSLDPALAGGPFYEQYF.